This entry lists 26 T cell receptor beta chains sequenced from one sample in a study of somatic mutations in cytotoxic T cells in rheumatoid arthritis (dated by TCRdb to 2015 to 2018). The library was made by the immunoSEQ multiplex PCR assay. TCRdb mirrors the immuneACCESS table, restricted to in-frame sequences. Some clones are absent from its copies; in checked studies, under half trace to an unresolved V gene, and the reason for the others is unknown. The sample yields more than 9,000 clones; 65% to 80% were counted once. Of the sample, around 35% is held by the ten largest clones. Material: CD8+ T cells sorted from blood. Every receptor here comes from an adult with rheumatoid arthritis.

The rearrangement uses TRBV6-5 and TRBJ2-1; no reliable D call. CDR3 length: 9 residues. The V gene lost 8 bases and the J gene lost 13 bases, with 9 bases spanning the gap. Germline V gives CDR1 MNHEY, CDR2 SVGAGI. Here the CDR3 reads CASGWEQFF. The CDR3 DNA follows: TGTGCCAGCGGGTGGGAACAGTTCTTC.

This chain joins TRBV28 and TRBJ2-3; D is uncertain. The CDR3 is 14 residues long. The V gene lost 8 bases and the J gene lost 1 base, with 13 bases spanning the gap. The germline V gene has CDR1 MDHEN and CDR2 SYDVKM. Written as DNA, the CDR3 is TGTGCCAGCGGGTGGGATCCCGGCACAGATACGCAGTATTTT. Translating it yields CASGWDPGTDTQYF.

The V call is TRBV27, the J call TRBJ1-1, with a tentative D call TRBD1 (5 bases). From germline, CDR1 is MNHEY and CDR2 SMNVEV (reference sequence). This CDR3 contains 15 residues. Trimming removed 0 bases from V and 0 bases from J, with 8 bases in between. The CDR3 nucleotides read TGTGCCAGCAGTTTATCTCCAGGGATGAACACTGAAGCTTTCTTT. This codes for CASSLSPGMNTEAFF.

The chain joins TRBV9 to TRBJ2-1; 7 positions match TRBD2. This CDR3 comprises 15 residues. Trimming took 3 bases from V and 3 from J; bases not matched to a gene: 6. Germline assignment: CDR1 SGDLS and CDR2 YYNGEE. The CDR3 is CASSGPGTNYNEQFF. The DNA of the CDR3 is TGTGCCAGCAGCGGACCCGGGACTAACTACAATGAGCAGTTCTTC.

This clone was seen just once. This chain joins TRBV6-4 and TRBJ2-3; 13 bases line up with TRBD2. Germline CDR1 is MRHNA and CDR2 is SNTAGT. The length of the CDR3 is 15 residues. The J segment lost 3 bases and the V segment lost 5 bases, leaving 2 bases of the junction unmatched. CDR3 loop: CASSQTSGGTDTQYF. In nucleotides, the CDR3 is TGTGCCAGCAGTCAGACTAGCGGGGGGACAGATACGCAGTATTTT.

This clone was found a few times. This rearrangement joins TRBV6-5 to TRBJ1-2; D gene ambiguous. V gave up 2 bases and J gave up 8 bases, with 15 bases separating them. Germline lookup yields CDR1 MNHEY and CDR2 SVGAGI. The CDR3 length is 14 residues. CDR3 amino acids: CASSYAPAGEGYTF. Here the CDR3 DNA reads TGTGCCAGCAGTTACGCGCCAGCCGGGGAAGGCTACACCTTC.

The gene calls are TRBV29-1 and TRBJ1-2; D is unresolved. Germline CDR1 is SQVTM and CDR2 is ANQGSEA. Trimming left V 5 bases short and J 4 bases short, with 20 bases between. The CDR3 has 15 amino acids. CDR3 coding DNA: TGCAGCGTTCCGGGAGAACTCCCTCTAATCTATGGCTACACCTTC. Translated: CSVPGELPLIYGYTF.

The rearrangement links TRBV7-9 to TRBJ2-3; no firm D call. Trimming removed 4 bases from V and 7 bases from J, with 9 bases in between. CDR3 length: 12 amino acids. Per germline, CDR1 SEHNR and CDR2 FQNEAQ (reference sequence). The CDR3 sequence is CASSSLSHTQYF. The CDR3 DNA reads TGTGCCAGCAGCTCACTCTCCCATACGCAGTATTTT.

By share, this clone ranks as medium-sized. This chain links TRBV19 with TRBJ2-1; D unclear. Trimming took 3 bases from V and 5 from J, leaving 8 bases between them. Germline CDR1 LNHDA, CDR2 SQIVND (reference sequence). The CDR3 runs to 13 residues. CDR3 amino acids: CASSIFPNNEQFF. In DNA, the CDR3 is TGTGCCAGTAGTATCTTCCCTAACAATGAGCAGTTCTTC.

The chain has TRBV7-8 and TRBJ2-3, with 10 bases fitting TRBD2. The junction had 5 bases not matched to a gene; V was cut back by 4 bases and J by 1 base. The germline CDR1 and CDR2 sequences are SGHVS and FQNEAQ. The CDR3 extends over 16 amino acids. CDR3 sequence (DNA): TGTGCCAGCAGCTCGACGACTAGCGGGCGCACAGATACGCAGTATTTT. It translates to CASSSTTSGRTDTQYF.

This sequence joins TRBV11-3 and TRBJ1-3; D is ambiguous. Germline CDR1 and CDR2: SGHNT and YENEEA. The CDR3 totals 15 residues. Deletions cut 3 bases from V and 1 base from J, with 10 bases between. Here the CDR3 DNA reads TGTGCCAGCAGCTTCTCCACCGGGTCTGGAAACACCATATATTTT. Its translation is CASSFSTGSGNTIYF.

This clone was observed a single time. V and J are TRBV4-1 and TRBJ2-1; D may be TRBD1 or TRBD2 (7 bases each). The CDR3 is 16 residues long. Trimming removed 4 bases from V and 4 bases from J, with 17 bases in between. Germline loops: CDR1 MGHRA, CDR2 YSYEKL. The CDR3 is CASSLSPQGGYNEQFF. The CDR3 nucleotides read TGCGCCAGCAGCCTTTCACCGCAGGGGGGGTACAATGAGCAGTTCTTC.

This CDR3 reads CASSFHQLYEQYF. In nucleotides, the CDR3 is TGTGCCAGCAGCTTCCACCAACTCTACGAGCAGTACTTC. The chain is built from TRBV7-2 and TRBJ2-7; D not resolved. The germline V gene encodes CDR1 SGHTA and CDR2 FQGNSA. V was cut by 3 bases and J by 3 bases, with 9 bases left in between. The CDR3 has 13 amino acids.

Only one count was recorded for this clone. The V call is TRBV28, the J call TRBJ2-3; D may be TRBD2 (6 bases). The germline CDR1 and CDR2 sequences are MDHEN and SYDVKM. V was trimmed by 8 bases and J by 2 bases, leaving 20 bases between them. The CDR3 contains 16 residues. In nucleotides, the CDR3 is TGTGCCAGCCTTATCGGGCGGGGACTTAACACAGATACGCAGTATTTT. It translates to CASLIGRGLNTDTQYF.

DNA for the CDR3: TGTGCCAGCAAGCGACCGGGAGACACTGAAGCTTTCTTT. It is translated as CASKRPGDTEAFF. The V call is TRBV2, the J call TRBJ1-1, with no clear D. The CDR3 loop spans 13 amino acids. Trimming left V 7 bases short and J 3 bases short, with 12 bases between. CDR1 SNHLY and CDR2 FYNNEI come from the germline V gene.

This chain connects TRBV4-2 to TRBJ2-3, with 10 bases that match TRBD2. CDR1 and CDR2 (germline): LGHNA, YNFKEQ. CDR3 length equals 15 residues. Trimming removed 2 bases from V and 4 bases from J; junction bases left unmatched: 3. The CDR3 loop reads CASSQTSGVADTQYF. The CDR3 DNA is TGTGCCAGCAGCCAAACTAGCGGGGTTGCAGATACGCAGTATTTT.

V gene TRBV6-1 combines with J gene TRBJ2-2; 11 bases fit TRBD1. Germline V gene data show CDR1 as MNHNS and CDR2 as SASEGT. Losses at the gene ends were 10 bases for V and 5 bases for J; bases not matched to a gene: 6. This CDR3 is built from 14 residues. The CDR3 here is CAIRDRGYTGELFF. CDR3 DNA sequence: TGTGCCATCCGGGACAGGGGGTATACCGGGGAGCTGTTTTTT.

This clone is a singleton in its sample. The chain couples TRBV5-1 to TRBJ1-5; D gene ambiguous. There are 13 residues in the CDR3. V was shortened by 0 bases and J by 6 bases, with 7 bases between the two germline ends. Germline CDR1 is SGHRS and CDR2 is YFSETQ. CDR3 nucleotide sequence: TGCGCCAGCAGCTTGGTTGGGATTCAGCCCCAGCATTTT. Translated, it gives CASSLVGIQPQHF.

This chain links TRBV4-2 with TRBJ2-1; a weak D match, TRBD2 (6 bases). The CDR3 runs 14 residues. The V gene lost 4 bases and the J gene lost 7 bases, with 14 bases spanning the gap. CDR1 is LGHNA, CDR2 YNFKEQ, per germline. The CDR3 bases are TGTGCCAGCAGCCCTTCTAGGGCGGGGAATGAGCAGTTCTTC. This sequence encodes CASSPSRAGNEQFF.

This clone has a handful of counts. The rearrangement links TRBV27 to TRBJ1-5, with D tentatively TRBD1 (6 bases). Germline V lookup: CDR1 MNHEY, CDR2 SMNVEV (reference sequence). The V end lost 8 bases, the J end lost 5 bases, and 19 bases lay between the germline ends. The CDR3 consists of 15 residues. The CDR3 loop is CASGAGDGVYQPQHF. CDR3 DNA sequence: TGTGCCAGCGGTGCAGGGGACGGAGTGTATCAGCCCCAGCATTTT.

The V call is TRBV5-6, the J call TRBJ2-5, with TRBD1 identical over 7 bases. Germline V gene lookup returns CDR1 SGHDT and CDR2 YYEEEE. The V gene end was trimmed by 5 bases and the J gene end by 5 bases; junction bases not matched to a gene: 12. The CDR3 covers 15 residues. In nucleotides, the CDR3 is TGTGCCAGCAGTTATTATTCAGGGGGTGAGGAGACCCAGTACTTC. Protein sequence: CASSYYSGGEETQYF.

The V gene is TRBV4-1, the J gene TRBJ1-3, with D hard to call. Trimming left V 0 bases short and J 0 bases short, with 6 bases between. Germline CDR1 and CDR2: MGHRA and YSYEKL. The CDR3 consists of 15 residues. The CDR3 DNA is TGCGCCAGCAGCCAAGACTGGACCTCTGGAAACACCATATATTTT. This encodes CASSQDWTSGNTIYF.

The chain couples TRBV27 to TRBJ1-5; no clear D. The CDR3 is 16 residues long. Germline lookup yields CDR1 MNHEY and CDR2 SMNVEV (reference sequence). V lost 2 bases and J lost 4, with 15 bases in between. CDR3 in amino acids: CASSLTSPTPNQPQHF. The CDR3 nucleotides read TGTGCCAGCAGTTTAACCAGCCCGACTCCAAATCAGCCCCAGCATTTT.

V usage is TRBV27 and J usage is TRBJ2-2; 7 bases align to TRBD2. Germline CDR1 reads MNHEY; CDR2 reads SMNVEV (reference sequence). This CDR3 comprises 17 residues. Trimming removed 5 bases from V and 0 bases from J; junction bases left unmatched: 9. The CDR3, as DNA: TGTGCCAGCAGTCTCCACACTAGCGCATCGAACACCGGGGAGCTGTTTTTT. It translates to CASSLHTSASNTGELFF.

This chain links TRBV5-5 with TRBJ2-1; TRBD2 might be the D (5 bases). The length of the CDR3 is 15 residues. Germline loops: CDR1 SGHKS, CDR2 YYEKEE (reference sequence). V lost 4 bases and J lost 5, with 16 bases in between. CDR3 DNA sequence: TGTGCCAGCAGCCCGACGGGGTTCAATAACAATGAGCAGTTCTTC. The encoded protein is CASSPTGFNNNEQFF.

The rearrangement joins TRBV7-9 to TRBJ1-5; maybe TRBD1 (5 bases). The CDR3 covers 14 residues. V was shortened by 5 bases and J by 5 bases, with 13 bases between the two germline ends. CDR1 and CDR2 from the germline V gene are SEHNR and FQNEAQ (reference sequence). Written as DNA, the CDR3 is TGTGCCAGCAGCGCGGCAGGGATGGATCAGCCCCAGCATTTT. This gives the protein CASSAAGMDQPQHF.